Below, 2 T cell receptor beta chains from the same sample are listed, as sequenced in a study of lymphopenia after photon versus proton radiotherapy. The protocol was immunoSEQ multiplex PCR, while the TCRdb copy is restricted to in-frame clones and leaves out a portion. The sample has more than 11,000 clones, under 90% seen once. Sequencing was performed on peripheral blood, taken from a patient treated with photon-based radiotherapy. The receptor set was obtained from a man aged 45 to 65 with gastric cancer.

The chain couples TRBV11-3 to TRBJ2-3; the match to TRBD2 covers 7 bases. V was pared by 1 base and J by 5 bases, with 6 bases of the junction left unmatched. The CDR3 contains 15 residues. The germline gives CDR1 SGHNT, CDR2 YENEEA. The CDR3 DNA is TGTGCCAGCAGCTTAGCCGGCCGGGGGGAAGATACGCAGTATTTT. It translates to CASSLAGRGEDTQYF.

The rearrangement joins TRBV7-9 to TRBJ1-6, with 7 bases aligning to TRBD1. J gave up 5 bases and V 8 bases, and 6 bases lay outside the gene matches. From germline, CDR1 is SEHNR and CDR2 FQNEAQ (reference sequence). The CDR3 length is 14 residues. The CDR3 coding sequence is TGTGCCAGCGCCCCCGGGACAGATAATTCACCCCTCCACTTT. This sequence encodes CASAPGTDNSPLHF.